This is a list of T cell receptor beta chains from one sample in a study of OX40 agonist ivuxolimab in advanced cancers. Profiling relied on immunoSEQ multiplex PCR, and the TCRdb table lists in-frame clones only, not all of them. Of approximately 30,000 clones listed, 82% are singletons. The sample here was CD4+ or CD8+ T cells sorted from blood, taken in a trial of the OX40 agonist ivuxolimab. The receptors here all came from an adult with an advanced solid tumor such as melanoma, head and neck, liver or kidney cancer. Both conserved end residues are part of each CDR3. Fields, in order: D gene, clone size, V gene, CDR3 length, J gene, CDR3 DNA, CDR3 protein. A D gene is named only where the DNA matches it firmly. Some rows have no size entry. The others give once, few or many, or a class for an expanded clone.

d_call: -
clone_size: -
v_call: TRBV7-9
cdr3_length: 13
j_call: TRBJ1-4
cdr3_nt: TGTGCCAGCAGCCCTCCGGTCGTTGAAAAACTGTTTTTT
cdr3_aa: CASSPPVVEKLFF

d_call: -
clone_size: -
v_call: TRBV28
cdr3_length: 15
j_call: TRBJ2-7
cdr3_nt: TGTGCCAGCAGTTTTCAGGACCGATCCTCCTGGTGGCAGTACTTC
cdr3_aa: CASSFQDRSSWWQYF

d_call: TRBD2
clone_size: -
v_call: TRBV30
cdr3_length: 19
j_call: TRBJ2-2
cdr3_nt: TGTGCCTGGAGTCACCTAGCGGGGGGGAGAGGGGCGAACACCGGGGAGCTGTTTTTT
cdr3_aa: CAWSHLAGGRGANTGELFF

d_call: TRBD1
clone_size: -
v_call: TRBV5-5
cdr3_length: 14
j_call: TRBJ2-7
cdr3_nt: TGTGCCAGCAGCGCCGGACAGGGGACCTACGAGCAGTACTTC
cdr3_aa: CASSAGQGTYEQYF

d_call: TRBD2
clone_size: -
v_call: TRBV11-2
cdr3_length: 18
j_call: TRBJ2-1
cdr3_nt: TGTGCCAGCAGCTTTAGTCGCTTTCGACTAGCGGGTAAGGTTGAGCAGTTCTTC
cdr3_aa: CASSFSRFRLAGKVEQFF

d_call: TRBD1
clone_size: -
v_call: TRBV6-6
cdr3_length: 13
j_call: TRBJ2-1
cdr3_nt: TGTGCCAGCAGACAACAGGGGAGCACAGGGCAGTTCTTC
cdr3_aa: CASRQQGSTGQFF

d_call: -
clone_size: few
v_call: TRBV5-4
cdr3_length: 14
j_call: TRBJ2-3
cdr3_nt: TGTGCCAGCAGCCTGGGCACTAGCACAGATACGCAGTATTTT
cdr3_aa: CASSLGTSTDTQYF

d_call: -
clone_size: -
v_call: TRBV2
cdr3_length: 14
j_call: TRBJ1-4
cdr3_nt: TGTGCCAGCAGTAACGGACAGTTGTATGAAAAACTGTTTTTT
cdr3_aa: CASSNGQLYEKLFF

d_call: -
clone_size: -
v_call: TRBV6-1
cdr3_length: 13
j_call: TRBJ1-4
cdr3_nt: TGTGCCAGCAGTGAAGTTGGTTATGAAAAACTGTTTTTT
cdr3_aa: CASSEVGYEKLFF

d_call: TRBD2
clone_size: -
v_call: TRBV7-2
cdr3_length: 16
j_call: TRBJ2-3
cdr3_nt: TGTGCCAGCAGCACCGGGACTAGCGGGAGCACAGATACGCAGTATTTT
cdr3_aa: CASSTGTSGSTDTQYF

d_call: -
clone_size: once
v_call: TRBV7-2
cdr3_length: 15
j_call: TRBJ2-5
cdr3_nt: TGTGCCAGCAGCTTCCAACAGCTAACACAAGAGACCCAGTACTTC
cdr3_aa: CASSFQQLTQETQYF

d_call: -
clone_size: -
v_call: TRBV9
cdr3_length: 14
j_call: TRBJ2-5
cdr3_nt: TGTGCCAGCAGCGTAGATTCAGCACAAGAGACCCAGTACTTC
cdr3_aa: CASSVDSAQETQYF

d_call: -
clone_size: -
v_call: TRBV19
cdr3_length: 13
j_call: TRBJ2-2
cdr3_nt: TGTGCCAGTAGAAAGGGCGTAAGCGGGGAGCTGTTTTTT
cdr3_aa: CASRKGVSGELFF

d_call: -
clone_size: -
v_call: TRBV19
cdr3_length: 14
j_call: TRBJ1-5
cdr3_nt: TGTGCCAGGCCGCGGGACGGACGGGATCAGCCCCAGCATTTT
cdr3_aa: CARPRDGRDQPQHF

d_call: -
clone_size: -
v_call: TRBV7-3
cdr3_length: 13
j_call: TRBJ2-2
cdr3_nt: TGTGCCAGCCGGGACGGGAACACCGGGGAGCTGTTTTTT
cdr3_aa: CASRDGNTGELFF

d_call: -
clone_size: few
v_call: TRBV7-2
cdr3_length: 16
j_call: TRBJ1-4
cdr3_nt: TGCGCCAGCAGCCAAGATCTTCCGGGGGTTTTTGAAAAACTGTTTTTT
cdr3_aa: CASSQDLPGVFEKLFF